What follows describes a single T cell receptor (beta chain). Trimming cost V 7 bases and J 0 bases; bases outside gene matches: 1. The CDR3 is made up of 13 amino acids. Germline loops: CDR1 KGHDR, CDR2 SFDVKD. Original handling: Scientists estimated how many nucleated cells there were by amplifying reference gene primers. The repertoire was sequenced with immunoSEQ multiplex PCR; TCRdb's copy has only in-frame clones and lacks some. V, J and clone size were drawn from that table, and D and trimming were deduced from the DNA. The profile shows over 350,000 clones, about 89% of them singletons. These data are taken from a study of blood T cell repertoires in COVID-19. The overall study: Italy, Spain and the United States were the sources of the convalescent and acute COVID-19 samples. PBMCs, B-cell-depleted T cells, or T cells were the source of the cDNA or gDNA that made up the material.

Sample: peripheral blood. The chain has TRBV24-1 and TRBJ1-1, with 7 nucleotides matching TRBD1. The clonotype originates from a woman aged 30 to 39 with acute or convalescent COVID-19. The CDR3 region is CATRGQLNTEAFF. The CDR3 DNA is TGTGCCACCAGGGGACAGCTGAACACTGAAGCTTTCTTT.